This TCR beta chain is from a study of blood T cell repertoires in COVID-19. Whole-study context: Acute and convalescent COVID-19 specimens originated in the United States, Italy and Spain. The analysed material was cDNA or gDNA that came from T cells, B-cell-depleted T cells, or PBMCs.

Per the original data handling: Estimation of nucleated cell counts was performed using reference gene primer amplification. Clones were sequenced by immunoSEQ multiplex PCR, and TCRdb holds only the in-frame ones, with some missing. V, J and clone size were drawn from that table, and D and trimming were deduced from the DNA. The data show about 72,000 clones, with 82% seen just once and roughly 20% held by the top ten. Germline V gene data show CDR1 as SEHNR and CDR2 as FQNEAQ (reference sequence). This CDR3 has 14 residues. The V end lost 6 bases, the J end lost 11 bases, and 22 bases lay between the germline ends.

Sequenced material: peripheral blood. The chain combines TRBV7-9 with TRBJ1-1; no firm D call. This TCR was recovered from a human donor in a cohort sampled during active COVID-19. The CDR3 sequence is CASSQTSRADGAFF. CDR3 DNA: TGTGCCAGCAGTCAGACTAGTCGGGCCGACGGGGCTTTCTTT.